This T cell receptor beta chain was profiled in a study of type 1 regulatory T cells. Overall study: This in vitro CD4 product, T-allo10, is enriched for Tr1 cells and alloantigen-specific. Regarding the study as a whole: Compared with non-type 1 regulatory T cells, type 1 regulatory T cells showed a more restricted TCR repertoire.

In the case of this clonotype: Its antigen is unknown.

MiXCR was run by TCRdb on the reads, yielding one entry per CDR3 protein. The data show 65,000 to 80,000 distinct CDR3 sequences, with around 21% seen just once and around 8% held by the top ten. Germline loops: CDR1 SNHLY, CDR2 FYNNEI. J gave up 5 bases and V 7 bases, and 9 bases lay outside the gene matches. The CDR3 is made up of 15 amino acids. The chain links TRBV2 to TRBJ1-4, with TRBD1 identical over 8 bases. The sequence derives from a human donor in good health. The sequencing input was cultured type 1 regulatory T (Tr1) cells, either the whole culture or a sorted fraction (not recorded which). CDR3 sequence: CASKPLTGENEKLFF. DNA of the CDR3: TGTGCCAGCAAGCCTTTGACAGGGGAAAATGAAAAACTGTTTTTT.